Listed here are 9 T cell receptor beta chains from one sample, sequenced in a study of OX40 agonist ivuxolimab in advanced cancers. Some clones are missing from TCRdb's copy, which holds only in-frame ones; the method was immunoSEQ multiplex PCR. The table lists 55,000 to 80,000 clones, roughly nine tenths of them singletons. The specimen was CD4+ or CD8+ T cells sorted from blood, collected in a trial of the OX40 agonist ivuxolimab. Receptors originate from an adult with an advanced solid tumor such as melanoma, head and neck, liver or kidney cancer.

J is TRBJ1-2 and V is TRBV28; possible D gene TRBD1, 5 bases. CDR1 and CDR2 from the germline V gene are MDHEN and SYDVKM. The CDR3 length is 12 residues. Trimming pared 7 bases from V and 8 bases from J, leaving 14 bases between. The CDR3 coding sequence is TGTGCCAGCACCGGAGTGGGGGAAGGCTACACCTTC. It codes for CASTGVGEGYTF.

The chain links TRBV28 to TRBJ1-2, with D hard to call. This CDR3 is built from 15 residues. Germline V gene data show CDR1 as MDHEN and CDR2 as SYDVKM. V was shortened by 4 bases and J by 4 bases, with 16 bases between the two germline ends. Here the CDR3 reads CASSSQSGPLYGYTF. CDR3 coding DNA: TGTGCCAGCAGTTCACAGAGTGGCCCCCTCTATGGCTACACCTTC.

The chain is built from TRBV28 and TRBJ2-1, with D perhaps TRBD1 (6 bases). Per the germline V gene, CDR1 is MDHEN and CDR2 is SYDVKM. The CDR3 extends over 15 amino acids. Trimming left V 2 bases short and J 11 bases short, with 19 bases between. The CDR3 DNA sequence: TGTGCCAGCAGTTTACCGACAGGTGGTGGGACAAAGCAGTTCTTC. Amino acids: CASSLPTGGGTKQFF.

The CDR3 nucleotides read TGTGCCAGCAGTGAATTAGGCCCAGAGACCCAGTACTTC. It yields the protein CASSELGPETQYF. The J gene is TRBJ2-7, the V gene TRBV2; D gene ambiguous. The J call may be faulty, since TRBJ2-5 better matches the DNA end. Germline assignment: CDR1 SNHLY and CDR2 FYNNEI. The CDR3 loop spans 13 amino acids.

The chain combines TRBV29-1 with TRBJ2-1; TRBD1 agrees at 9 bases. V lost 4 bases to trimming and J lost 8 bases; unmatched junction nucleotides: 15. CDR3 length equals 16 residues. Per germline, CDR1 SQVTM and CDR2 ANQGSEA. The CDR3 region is CSVVLWDREGFDEQFF. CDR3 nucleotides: TGCAGCGTTGTACTTTGGGACAGGGAGGGTTTTGATGAGCAGTTCTTC.

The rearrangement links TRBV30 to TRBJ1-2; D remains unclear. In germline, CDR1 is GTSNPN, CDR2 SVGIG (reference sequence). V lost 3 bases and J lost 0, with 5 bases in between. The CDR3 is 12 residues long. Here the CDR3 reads CAWSHTNYGYTF. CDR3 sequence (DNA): TGTGCCTGGAGCCATACTAACTATGGCTACACCTTC.

CDR3 loop: CASSRQGNTIYF. Here the CDR3 DNA reads TGTGCCAGCAGCCGACAGGGAAACACCATATATTTT. The genes are TRBV28 and TRBJ1-3; D might be TRBD1 (5 bases). CDR1 is MDHEN and CDR2 is SYDVKM in the germline V gene. The V and J ends lost 6 bases and 4 bases respectively, with 7 bases between them. The CDR3 has 12 residues.

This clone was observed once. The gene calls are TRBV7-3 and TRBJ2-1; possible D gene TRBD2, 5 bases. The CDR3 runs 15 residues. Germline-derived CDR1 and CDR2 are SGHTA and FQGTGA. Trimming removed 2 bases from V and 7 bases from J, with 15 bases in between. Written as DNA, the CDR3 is TGTGCCAGCAGCTTAGATAGCGCCAAGGGAAATGAGCAGTTCTTC. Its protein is CASSLDSAKGNEQFF.

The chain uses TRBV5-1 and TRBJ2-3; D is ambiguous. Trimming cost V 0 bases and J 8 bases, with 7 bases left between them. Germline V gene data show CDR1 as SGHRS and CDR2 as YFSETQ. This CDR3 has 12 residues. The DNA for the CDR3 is TGCGCCAGCAGCTTGGACCTGGGTACGCAGTATTTT. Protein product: CASSLDLGTQYF.